The 3 T cell receptor beta chains reported below all come from one sample, sequenced in a study of cytomegalovirus exposure and HLA in healthy donors. The PCR made use of 60 Vbeta and 13 Jbeta primers. Profiled with immunoSEQ multiplex PCR; TCRdb holds only in-frame clones, not every one. This table has some 110,000 clones, around 64% appearing once. The specimen sequenced was PBMCs. The receptor set was obtained from a woman aged 25-40 years in good health and CMV-seronegative.

The V and J genes are TRBV28 and TRBJ2-5; 7 positions agree with TRBD1. In germline, CDR1 is MDHEN, CDR2 SYDVKM. The trim removed 6 bases at V and 1 base at J, leaving 5 bases unmatched. The CDR3 covers 14 residues. The CDR3 loop reads CASRRTGAQETQYF. CDR3 nucleotide sequence: TGTGCCAGCAGGAGGACAGGCGCCCAAGAGACCCAGTACTTC.

J is TRBJ2-5 and V is TRBV2; TRBD2 matches 13 bases. The ends lost 10 bases at V and 11 bases at J; junction bases unmatched: 10. The V gene's germline CDR1 is SNHLY and CDR2 FYNNEI. This CDR3 spans 13 amino acids. The CDR3 nucleotides read TGTGCCATCGGGACTAGCGGGACGCCAAGGCAGTACTTC. It codes for CAIGTSGTPRQYF. The variable domain in full, completed from reference TRBV2 and TRBJ2-5, reads EPEVTQTPSHQVTQMGQEVILRCVPISNHLYFYWYRQILGQKVEFLVSFYNNEISEKSEIFDDQFSVERPDGSNFTLKIRSTKLEDSAMYFCAIGTSGTPRQYFGPGTRLLVL.

This clone has a handful of counts. The J gene is TRBJ1-1, the V gene TRBV10-2; D remains unclear. Trimming shortened V by 6 bases and J by 7 bases, and 12 bases separated the two germline ends. The CDR3 runs 12 residues. Germline V gives CDR1 WSHSY, CDR2 SAAADI. CDR3 loop: CASRHTEGEAFF. Here the CDR3 DNA reads TGCGCCAGCAGACACACCGAGGGTGAAGCTTTCTTT.